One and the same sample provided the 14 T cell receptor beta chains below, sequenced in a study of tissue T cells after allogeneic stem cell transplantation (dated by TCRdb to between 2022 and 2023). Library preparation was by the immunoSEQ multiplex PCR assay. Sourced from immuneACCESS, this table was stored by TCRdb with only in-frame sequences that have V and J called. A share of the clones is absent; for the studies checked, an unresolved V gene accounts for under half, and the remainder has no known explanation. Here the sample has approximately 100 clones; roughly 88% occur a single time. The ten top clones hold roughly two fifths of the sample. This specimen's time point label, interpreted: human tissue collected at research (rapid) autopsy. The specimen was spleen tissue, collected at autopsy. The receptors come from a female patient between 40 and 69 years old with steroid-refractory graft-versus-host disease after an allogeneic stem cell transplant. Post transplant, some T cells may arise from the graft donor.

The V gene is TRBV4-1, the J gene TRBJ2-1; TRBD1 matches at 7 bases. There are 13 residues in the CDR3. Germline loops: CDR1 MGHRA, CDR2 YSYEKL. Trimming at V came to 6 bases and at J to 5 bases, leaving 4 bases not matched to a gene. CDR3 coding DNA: TGCGCCAGCAGGCAAACAGGGGACAATGAGCAGTTCTTC. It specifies CASRQTGDNEQFF.

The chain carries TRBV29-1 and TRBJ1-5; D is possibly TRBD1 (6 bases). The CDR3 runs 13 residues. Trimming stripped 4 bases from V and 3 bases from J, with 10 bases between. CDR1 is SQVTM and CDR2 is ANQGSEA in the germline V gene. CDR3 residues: CSVGGGFNQPQHF. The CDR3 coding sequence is TGCAGCGTTGGGGGGGGCTTCAATCAGCCCCAGCATTTT.

The CDR3 nucleotides read TGCGCCAGCAGCTTGGACCAATACGAGCAGTACTTC. Residues: CASSLDQYEQYF. J is TRBJ2-7 and V is TRBV5-1; D is uncertain. The CDR3 consists of 12 residues. V lost 0 bases to trimming and J lost 4 bases, with 5 bases between them. CDR1 is SGHRS and CDR2 is YFSETQ in the germline V gene.

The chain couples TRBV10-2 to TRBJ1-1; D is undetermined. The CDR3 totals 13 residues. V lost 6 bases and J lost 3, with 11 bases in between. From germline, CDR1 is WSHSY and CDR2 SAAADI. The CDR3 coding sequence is TGCGCCAGCAGCCTCGAGAGGGACACTGAAGCTTTCTTT. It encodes CASSLERDTEAFF.

The CDR3 DNA reads as TGCGCCAGCACCGGACTAGCGGGAACCTCCGGGGAGCTGTTTTTT. It is translated as CASTGLAGTSGELFF. V is TRBV5-1 and J is TRBJ2-2; the match to TRBD2 covers 12 bases. CDR1 is SGHRS, CDR2 YFSETQ, per germline. The CDR3 spans 15 residues. The J segment lost 6 bases and the V segment lost 6 bases, leaving 6 bases of the junction unmatched.

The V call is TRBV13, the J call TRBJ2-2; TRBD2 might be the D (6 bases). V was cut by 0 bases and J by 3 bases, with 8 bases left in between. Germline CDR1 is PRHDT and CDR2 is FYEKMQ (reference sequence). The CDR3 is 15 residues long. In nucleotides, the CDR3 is TGTGCCAGCAGCTTAGGAGGGAGGTACACCGGGGAGCTGTTTTTT. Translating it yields CASSLGGRYTGELFF.

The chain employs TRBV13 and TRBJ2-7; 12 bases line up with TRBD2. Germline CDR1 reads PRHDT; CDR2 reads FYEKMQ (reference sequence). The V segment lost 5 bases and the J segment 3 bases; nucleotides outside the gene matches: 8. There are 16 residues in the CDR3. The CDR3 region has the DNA TGTGCCAGCAGCCCCCTAGCGGGAGGGCCGGACTACGAGCAGTACTTC. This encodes CASSPLAGGPDYEQYF.

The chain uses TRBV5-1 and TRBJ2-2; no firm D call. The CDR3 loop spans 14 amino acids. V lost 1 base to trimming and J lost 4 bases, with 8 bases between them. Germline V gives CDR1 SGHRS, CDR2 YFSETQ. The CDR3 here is CASSLPIPTGELFF. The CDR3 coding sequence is TGCGCCAGCAGCTTGCCAATTCCCACCGGGGAGCTGTTTTTT.

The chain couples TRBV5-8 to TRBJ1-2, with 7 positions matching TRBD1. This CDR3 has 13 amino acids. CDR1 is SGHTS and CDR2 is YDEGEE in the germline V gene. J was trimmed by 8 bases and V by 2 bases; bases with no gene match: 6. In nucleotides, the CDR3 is TGTGCCAGCAGCTTTTTCACAGGGGAAGGCTACACCTTC. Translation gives CASSFFTGEGYTF.

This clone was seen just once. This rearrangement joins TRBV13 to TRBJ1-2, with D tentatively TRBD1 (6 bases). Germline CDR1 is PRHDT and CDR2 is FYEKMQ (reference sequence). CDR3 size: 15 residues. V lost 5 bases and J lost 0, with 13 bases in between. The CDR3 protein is CASSPSGTPNYGYTF. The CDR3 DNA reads TGTGCCAGCAGCCCTTCCGGGACACCTAACTATGGCTACACCTTC.

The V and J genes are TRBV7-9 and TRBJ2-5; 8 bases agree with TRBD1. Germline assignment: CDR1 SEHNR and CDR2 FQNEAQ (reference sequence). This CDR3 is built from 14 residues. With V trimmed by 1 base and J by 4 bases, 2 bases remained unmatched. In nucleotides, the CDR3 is TGTGCCAGCAGCTTAGGACAGGGGTTAGAGACCCAGTACTTC. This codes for CASSLGQGLETQYF.

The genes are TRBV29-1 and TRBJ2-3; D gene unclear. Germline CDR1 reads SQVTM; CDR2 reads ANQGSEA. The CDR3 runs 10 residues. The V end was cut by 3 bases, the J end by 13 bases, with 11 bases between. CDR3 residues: CSVDRDGEYF. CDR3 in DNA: TGCAGCGTTGATAGGGATGGAGAGTATTTT.

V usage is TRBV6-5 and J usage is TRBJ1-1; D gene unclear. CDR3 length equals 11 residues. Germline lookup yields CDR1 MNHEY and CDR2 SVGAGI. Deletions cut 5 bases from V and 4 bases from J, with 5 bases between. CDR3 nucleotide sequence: TGTGCCAGCAGTATGGGCACTGAAGCTTTCTTT. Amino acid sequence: CASSMGTEAFF.

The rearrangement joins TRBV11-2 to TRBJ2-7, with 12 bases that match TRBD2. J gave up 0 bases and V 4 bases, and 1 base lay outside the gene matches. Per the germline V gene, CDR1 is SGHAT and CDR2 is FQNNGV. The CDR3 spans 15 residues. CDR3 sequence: CASSSLAGGSYEQYF. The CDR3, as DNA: TGTGCCAGCAGCTCACTAGCGGGGGGCTCCTACGAGCAGTACTTC.